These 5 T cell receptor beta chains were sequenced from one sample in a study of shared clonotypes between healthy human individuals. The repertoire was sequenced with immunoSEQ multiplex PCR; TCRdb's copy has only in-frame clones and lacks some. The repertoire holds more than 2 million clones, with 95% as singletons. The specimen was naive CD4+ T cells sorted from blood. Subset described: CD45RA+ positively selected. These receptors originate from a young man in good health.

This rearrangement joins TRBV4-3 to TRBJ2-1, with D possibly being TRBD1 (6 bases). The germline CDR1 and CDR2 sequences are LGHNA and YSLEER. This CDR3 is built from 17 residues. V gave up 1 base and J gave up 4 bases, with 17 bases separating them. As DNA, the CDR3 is TGCGCCAGCAGCCAAGCCGCATGGGGGCCCACTTACAATGAGCAGTTCTTC. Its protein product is CASSQAAWGPTYNEQFF.

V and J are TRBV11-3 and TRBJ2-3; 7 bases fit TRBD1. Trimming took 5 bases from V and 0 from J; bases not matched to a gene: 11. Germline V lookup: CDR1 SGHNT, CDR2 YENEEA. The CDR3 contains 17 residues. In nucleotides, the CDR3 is TGTGCCAGCAGCACACCTACAGGGGTTTCTAGCACAGATACGCAGTATTTT. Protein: CASSTPTGVSSTDTQYF.

DNA of the CDR3: TGTGCCAGTAGTATCACTGGGACAGGGGGCTATGGCTACACCTTC. It translates to CASSITGTGGYGYTF. This chain links TRBV19 with TRBJ1-2; 11 bases align to TRBD1. V lost 3 bases, J lost 4 bases, and 4 bases stayed unmatched. The CDR3 runs to 15 residues. Germline CDR1 reads LNHDA; CDR2 reads SQIVND (reference sequence). The whole variable domain, filled in from reference TRBV19 and TRBJ1-2, reads DGGITQSPKYLFRKEGQNVTLSCEQNLNHDAMYWYRQDPGQGLRLIYYSQIVNDFQKGDIAEGYSVSREKKESFPLTVTSAQKNPTAFYLCASSITGTGGYGYTFGSGTRLTVV.

The CDR3 loop is CASSHPRSATIGSGNTIYF. Written as DNA, the CDR3 is TGTGCCAGCAGCCACCCCCGGTCCGCAACTATCGGCTCTGGAAACACCATATATTTT. The gene calls are TRBV28 and TRBJ1-3; D ambiguous. CDR1 and CDR2 from the germline V gene are MDHEN and SYDVKM. V gave up 6 bases and J gave up 0 bases, with 24 bases separating them. CDR3 length: 19 residues.

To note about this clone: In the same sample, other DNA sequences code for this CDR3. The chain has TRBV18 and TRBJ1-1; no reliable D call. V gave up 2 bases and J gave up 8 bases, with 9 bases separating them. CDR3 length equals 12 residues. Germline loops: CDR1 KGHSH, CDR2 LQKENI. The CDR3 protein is CASSPGQPEAFF. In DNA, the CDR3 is TGTGCCAGCTCACCAGGTCAGCCGGAAGCTTTCTTT.